Below are 2 T cell receptor beta chains sequenced from a single sample in a study of T cells expressing NK-cell markers. TCRdb re-called the 5' RACE reads; one entry per CDR3 protein, DNA not given. This table lists about 260,000 distinct CDR3 sequences. Sequenced sample: blood T cells: a sorted CD56 or NKG2C T cell subset, CD4+ or CD8+ T cells, or bulk PBMC T cells (not recorded which). All receptors derive from a man aged 18 to 35 in good health.

The chain couples TRBV5-5 to TRBJ2-7. Germline V lookup: CDR1 SGHKS, CDR2 YYEKEE (reference sequence). The CDR3 totals 14 residues. The CDR3 protein is CASRPIPNSGEQYF.

The rearrangement links TRBV6-2 or TRBV6-3 to TRBJ2-5. Germline CDR1 is MNHEY and CDR2 is SVGEGT. CDR3 length equals 15 residues. CDR3 region: CASSYRIPIQETQYF.